These 18 T cell receptor beta chains originate from one sample sequenced in a study of cytomegalovirus exposure and HLA in healthy donors. The PCR contained 60 Vbeta and 13 Jbeta primers. Profiled with immunoSEQ multiplex PCR; TCRdb holds only in-frame clones, not every one. Among approximately 130,000 clones listed, roughly 80% were seen once. Material: PBMCs. These receptors came from a man between 40 and 49 years old in good health and CMV-seronegative.

The chain recombines TRBV7-6 with TRBJ2-3; 12 bases agree with TRBD2. J was trimmed by 6 bases and V by 1 base; bases with no gene match: 8. CDR1 and CDR2 (germline): SGHVS, FNYEAQ. The CDR3 contains 17 residues. The CDR3 protein is CASSLERLAGGRDTQYF. In DNA form, the CDR3 reads TGTGCCAGCAGCTTAGAGCGGCTAGCGGGGGGGAGGGATACGCAGTATTTT.

The chain uses TRBV7-2 and TRBJ2-3; 8 nucleotides line up with TRBD2. V lost 3 bases, J lost 3 bases, and 2 bases stayed unmatched. This CDR3 contains 14 residues. Germline loops: CDR1 SGHTA, CDR2 FQGNSA. CDR3 sequence (DNA): TGTGCCAGCAGCTTGGCGGGGGGAACAGATACGCAGTATTTT. This encodes CASSLAGGTDTQYF.

The CDR3 protein is CASSQSPDRGSNQPQHF. CDR3 nucleotide sequence: TGTGCCAGCAGCCAATCACCGGACAGGGGCAGCAATCAGCCCCAGCATTTT. The chain has TRBV16 and TRBJ1-5, with TRBD1 matching over 9 bases. This CDR3 contains 17 residues. Germline lookup yields CDR1 KGHSY and CDR2 FQNENV. V gave up 0 bases and J gave up 1 base; unmatched junction bases: 4.

This clone was detected only once. The rearrangement links TRBV7-3 to TRBJ2-1; D may be TRBD1 (7 bases). This CDR3 is 16 amino acids long. Germline V gene sequence: CDR1 SGHTA, CDR2 FQGTGA. The V gene lost 1 base and the J gene lost 5 bases, with 15 bases spanning the gap. The DNA of the CDR3 is TGTGCCAGCAGCTTAATGGGCAGGGGGGTTGACAATGAGCAGTTCTTC. Encoded protein: CASSLMGRGVDNEQFF.

The genes are TRBV10-3 and TRBJ1-5, with D unresolved. CDR3 length: 16 residues. Germline V gene lookup returns CDR1 ENHRY and CDR2 SYGVKD. Between the trimmed V and J ends, which lost 0 bases and 4 bases, there was a span of 13 bases. The CDR3 sequence is CAISESGGFRNQPQHF. The CDR3 DNA is TGTGCCATCAGTGAGTCGGGAGGGTTTAGGAATCAGCCCCAGCATTTT.

The chain recombines TRBV6-5 with TRBJ2-5, with 10 bases lining up with TRBD1. Gene TRBJ2-7 matches the end of the DNA better, so the J call may be wrong. Germline V gene sequence: CDR1 MNHEY, CDR2 SVGAGI. The CDR3 length is 14 residues. As DNA, the CDR3 is TGTGCCAGCAGTAACGGACAGGGGGGGTACGAGCAGTACTTC. It yields the protein CASSNGQGGYEQYF.

This chain joins TRBV7-3 and TRBJ1-1; weak D call: TRBD1 (5 bases). In germline, CDR1 is SGHTA, CDR2 FQGTGA. Trimming left V 1 base short and J 0 bases short, with 12 bases between. CDR3 length: 16 amino acids. CDR3 nucleotides: TGTGCCAGCAGCTTAAGCAGGGCAACTATGAACACTGAAGCTTTCTTT. The encoded protein is CASSLSRATMNTEAFF.

The CDR3 is CASSLHGVSSGNTIYF. Here the CDR3 DNA reads TGTGCCAGCAGCTTGCACGGTGTTAGCTCTGGAAACACCATATATTTT. This chain connects TRBV7-3 to TRBJ1-3; D ambiguous. CDR1 is SGHTA, CDR2 FQGTGA, per germline. The CDR3 covers 16 residues. Trimming stripped 3 bases from V and 0 bases from J, with 12 bases between.

This sequence joins TRBV11-1 and TRBJ2-3; 11 positions match TRBD2. Germline trimming cut 4 bases from V and 0 bases from J; bases unmatched to any gene: 3. The CDR3 spans 16 residues. The germline V gene encodes CDR1 SGHAT and CDR2 FQDESV (reference sequence). The CDR3 coding sequence is TGTGCCAGCAGCTATCGACTAGCGGGAAGCACAGATACGCAGTATTTT. It specifies CASSYRLAGSTDTQYF.

The table lists this clone with a count of one. V usage is TRBV5-1 and J usage is TRBJ2-5; D gene uncertain. The ends were cut back, 2 bases at V and 0 bases at J, with 14 bases in the middle. There are 16 residues in the CDR3. CDR1 is SGHRS, CDR2 YFSETQ, per germline. The CDR3 DNA reads TGCGCCAGCAGCTTCATATCCACGGTGTACCAAGAGACCCAGTACTTC. It yields the protein CASSFISTVYQETQYF.

This chain connects TRBV18 to TRBJ2-1; 7 bases match TRBD1. V lost 4 bases to trimming and J lost 2 bases; unmatched junction nucleotides: 5. This CDR3 has 15 residues. Germline CDR1 and CDR2: KGHSH and LQKENI. The CDR3 loop reads CASSLVGQAYNEQFF. In DNA form, the CDR3 reads TGTGCCAGCTCACTGGTCGGACAGGCCTACAATGAGCAGTTCTTC.

The rearrangement links TRBV4-2 to TRBJ2-7, with D tentatively TRBD1 (5 bases). The CDR3 is made up of 15 amino acids. V lost 4 bases, J lost 6 bases, and 19 bases lay in between. Germline CDR1 LGHNA, CDR2 YNFKEQ. The CDR3 spells CASSLNRARDREQYF. CDR3 coding DNA: TGTGCCAGCAGCCTTAACCGGGCCAGGGATCGCGAGCAGTACTTC.

This clone came up once. This chain links TRBV7-9 with TRBJ2-1; 8 bases match TRBD2. The CDR3 totals 15 residues. CDR1 and CDR2 (germline): SEHNR, FQNEAQ (reference sequence). J lost 8 bases, V lost 2 bases, and 8 bases had no gene match. The CDR3 is CASSLRASGPDEQFF. The CDR3 region has the DNA TGTGCCAGCAGCTTAAGGGCTAGCGGGCCAGATGAGCAGTTCTTC.

The chain links TRBV28 to TRBJ1-6; 8 bases are shared with TRBD1. This CDR3 is 16 amino acids long. V lost 0 bases and J lost 5; bases outside the gene matches: 3. Germline CDR1 MDHEN, CDR2 SYDVKM. The CDR3 sequence: CASSLWDREHNSPLHF. CDR3 in DNA: TGTGCCAGCAGTTTATGGGACAGGGAGCATAATTCACCCCTCCACTTT.

This clone was detected a few times. The rearrangement joins TRBV27 to TRBJ2-1; 9 bases are shared with TRBD2. Trimming cost V 8 bases and J 1 base; bases outside gene matches: 21. Germline V lookup: CDR1 MNHEY, CDR2 SMNVEV (reference sequence). CDR3 size: 20 residues. CDR3: CASGLNVKVTSGSSYNEQFF. The CDR3, as DNA: TGTGCCAGCGGCTTAAACGTCAAGGTTACTAGCGGGTCTTCCTACAATGAGCAGTTCTTC.

This clone was picked up a small number of times. The chain employs TRBV5-4 and TRBJ2-5; no definite D call. The germline V gene has CDR1 SGHNT and CDR2 YYREEE (reference sequence). This CDR3 spans 12 amino acids. The germline V and J ends were trimmed by 1 base and 2 bases, with 3 bases remaining between them. The CDR3: CASSLSQETQYF. DNA for the CDR3: TGTGCCAGCAGCTTGTCGCAAGAGACCCAGTACTTC.

V is TRBV10-3 and J is TRBJ2-1, with TRBD2 matching over 12 bases. The CDR3 covers 14 residues. V trimming: 6 bases; J trimming: 8 bases; junction bases outside the gene matches: 5. The germline gives CDR1 ENHRY, CDR2 SYGVKD. Written as DNA, the CDR3 is TGTGCCATCAGCCTCTCTAGCGGGAGGGATGAGCAGTTCTTC. It specifies CAISLSSGRDEQFF.

The J gene is TRBJ1-3, the V gene TRBV27; D is possibly TRBD1 (6 bases). V lost 5 bases and J 0 bases, leaving 14 bases between the germline ends. The CDR3 is 16 residues long. In germline, CDR1 is MNHEY, CDR2 SMNVEV (reference sequence). CDR3 nucleotides: TGTGCCAGCAGTCCGCGACAGGATTTCTCTGGAAACACCATATATTTT. It specifies CASSPRQDFSGNTIYF.